Listed here are 7 T cell receptor beta chains from one sample, sequenced in a study of technical replicates of blood from a few donors. Repertoires were generated with immunoSEQ multiplex PCR, while TCRdb's copy carries only in-frame clones and drops some. The data show fewer than 95,000 clones, with around 94% seen just once and more than 0.2% held by the top ten. The sequencing sample was made of T cells isolated from PBMCs. The receptors shown here come from a human donor in good health.

The rearrangement joins TRBV6-1 to TRBJ1-2; 7 bases are shared with TRBD1. This CDR3 spans 13 amino acids. Per germline, CDR1 MNHNS and CDR2 SASEGT. V trimming: 5 bases; J trimming: 4 bases; junction bases outside the gene matches: 4. Here the CDR3 reads CASSPRDSYGYTF. The CDR3 region has the DNA TGTGCCAGCAGTCCCCGGGACAGCTATGGCTACACCTTC.

This sequence joins TRBV2 and TRBJ1-5; maybe TRBD1 (6 bases). This CDR3 region has 14 residues. V was trimmed by 6 bases and J by 2 bases, leaving 11 bases between them. Germline V gene sequence: CDR1 SNHLY, CDR2 FYNNEI. Here the CDR3 DNA reads TGTGCCAGCAGGGGCAGGGGAGGCAATCAGCCCCAGCATTTT. Translated: CASRGRGGNQPQHF.

V is TRBV12-5 and J is TRBJ1-1, with D possibly matching TRBD1 (5 bases). The CDR3 sequence is 15 residues long. Germline CDR1 is LGHNT and CDR2 is FRNRAP. V was clipped by 0 bases and J by 4 bases, with 12 bases between them. In nucleotides, the CDR3 is TGTGCTAGTGGTTTGGTAAACGGGAGGGGCACTGAAGCTTTCTTT. Protein sequence: CASGLVNGRGTEAFF.

V and J are TRBV7-9 and TRBJ1-6; D uncertain. V gave up 2 bases and J gave up 6 bases, with 14 bases separating them. In germline, CDR1 is SEHNR, CDR2 FQNEAQ (reference sequence). The CDR3 loop spans 16 amino acids. The CDR3 sequence: CASSLKYTQANSPLHF. The CDR3 region has the DNA TGTGCCAGCAGCTTAAAGTATACGCAGGCTAATTCACCCCTCCACTTT.

This chain links TRBV27 with TRBJ2-5, with a weak D call TRBD2 (7 bases). The CDR3 contains 15 residues. Germline V gene data show CDR1 as MNHEY and CDR2 as SMNVEV (reference sequence). Trimming removed 6 bases at V and 1 base at J, with 15 bases between. The CDR3 loop is CASRPPGGPQETQYF. In DNA form, the CDR3 reads TGTGCCAGCAGACCCCCGGGGGGCCCCCAAGAGACCCAGTACTTC.

The rearrangement joins TRBV6-1 to TRBJ1-2, with 7 positions matching TRBD1. The CDR3 consists of 14 residues. Trimming removed 3 bases from V and 9 bases from J; junction bases left unmatched: 10. The germline V gene encodes CDR1 MNHNS and CDR2 SASEGT. The CDR3 coding sequence is TGTGCCAGCAGTGATCCGAGACAGGGTATAAGCTACACCTTC. Its protein product is CASSDPRQGISYTF.

The gene calls are TRBV10-3 and TRBJ1-5; 12 positions agree with TRBD1. This CDR3 comprises 17 residues. V was clipped by 3 bases and J by 1 base; unmatched bases: 4. Germline assignment: CDR1 ENHRY and CDR2 SYGVKD. CDR3 amino acids: CAISESGTGGSNQPQHF. CDR3 DNA: TGTGCCATCAGTGAATCCGGGACAGGGGGCAGCAATCAGCCCCAGCATTTT.